This entry is about one TCR beta chain. This sample was taken from a study of control samples from healthy donors and cancer patients. Produced via immunoSEQ multiplex PCR; TCRdb's table is partial and in-frame only. The repertoire holds roughly 160,000 clones, with 90% to 95% as singletons. There are 13 residues in the CDR3. V gave up 2 bases and J gave up 9 bases, with 8 bases separating them. The germline CDR1 and CDR2 sequences are MNHEY and SMNVEV (reference sequence). Material: PBMCs. The chain carries TRBV27 and TRBJ1-6, with D hard to call. The sequence came from a man in his sixties with colorectal cancer. In nucleotides, the CDR3 is TGTGCCAGCAGTTTAGGCTGGAGTTCACCCCTCCACTTT. Translating it yields CASSLGWSSPLHF.